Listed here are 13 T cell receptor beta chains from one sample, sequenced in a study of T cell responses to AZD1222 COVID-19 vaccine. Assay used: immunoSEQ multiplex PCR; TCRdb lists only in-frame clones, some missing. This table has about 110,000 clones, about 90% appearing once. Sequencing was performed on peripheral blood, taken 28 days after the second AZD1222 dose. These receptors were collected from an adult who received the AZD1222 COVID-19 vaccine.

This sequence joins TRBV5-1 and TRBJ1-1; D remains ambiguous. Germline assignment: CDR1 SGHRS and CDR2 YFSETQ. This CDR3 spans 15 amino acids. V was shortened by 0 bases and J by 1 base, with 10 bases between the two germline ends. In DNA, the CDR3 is TGCGCCAGCAGCTTGGCCACGGGCGGGAACACTGAAGCTTTCTTT. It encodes CASSLATGGNTEAFF.

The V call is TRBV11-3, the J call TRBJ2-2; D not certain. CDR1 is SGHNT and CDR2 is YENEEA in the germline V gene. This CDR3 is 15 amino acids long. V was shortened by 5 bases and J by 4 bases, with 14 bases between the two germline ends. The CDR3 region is CASSPEAGATGELFF. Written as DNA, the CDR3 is TGTGCCAGCAGCCCCGAAGCCGGTGCCACCGGGGAGCTGTTTTTT.

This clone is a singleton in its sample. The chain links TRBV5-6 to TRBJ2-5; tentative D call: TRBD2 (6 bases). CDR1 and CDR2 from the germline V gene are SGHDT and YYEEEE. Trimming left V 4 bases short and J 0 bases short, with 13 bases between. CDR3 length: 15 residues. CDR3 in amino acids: CASSEQREYQETQYF. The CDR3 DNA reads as TGTGCCAGCAGCGAACAACGGGAGTACCAAGAGACCCAGTACTTC.

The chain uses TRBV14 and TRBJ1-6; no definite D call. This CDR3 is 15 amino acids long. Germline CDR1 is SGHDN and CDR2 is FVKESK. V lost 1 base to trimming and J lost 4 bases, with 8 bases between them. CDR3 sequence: CASSQGTEYNSPLHF. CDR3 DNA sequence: TGTGCCAGCAGCCAAGGAACAGAGTATAATTCACCCCTCCACTTT.

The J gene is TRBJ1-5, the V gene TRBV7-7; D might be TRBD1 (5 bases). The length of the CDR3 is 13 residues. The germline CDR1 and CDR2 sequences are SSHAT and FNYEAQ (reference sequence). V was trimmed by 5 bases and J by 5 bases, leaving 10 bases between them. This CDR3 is CASSAGRDQPQHF. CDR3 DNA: TGTGCCAGCAGCGCGGGACGCGATCAGCCCCAGCATTTT.

As DNA, the CDR3 is TGTGCCAGCAGCCCCCGACTAGCGGATTGGCCCGGGGAGCTGTTTTTT. This translates into CASSPRLADWPGELFF. The V call is TRBV11-2, the J call TRBJ2-2; TRBD2 agrees at 9 bases. With 5 bases clipped from V and 6 bases from J, the junction kept 10 bases outside the gene matches. The CDR3 length is 16 residues. Germline CDR1 SGHAT, CDR2 FQNNGV. The entire variable domain, with the rest obtained from reference TRBV11-2 and TRBJ2-2, is as follows: EAGVAQSPRYKIIEKRQSVAFWCNPISGHATLYWYQQILGQGPKLLIQFQNNGVVDDSQLPKDRFSAERLKGVDSTLKIQPAKLEDSAVYLCASSPRLADWPGELFFGEGSRLTVL.

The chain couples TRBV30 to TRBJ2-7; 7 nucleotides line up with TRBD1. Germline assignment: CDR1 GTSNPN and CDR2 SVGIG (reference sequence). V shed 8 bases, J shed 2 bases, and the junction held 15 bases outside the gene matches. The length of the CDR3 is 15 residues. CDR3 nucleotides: TGTGCCGGAACCTACAGACAGGGTGACCCCTACGAGCAGTACTTC. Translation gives CAGTYRQGDPYEQYF.

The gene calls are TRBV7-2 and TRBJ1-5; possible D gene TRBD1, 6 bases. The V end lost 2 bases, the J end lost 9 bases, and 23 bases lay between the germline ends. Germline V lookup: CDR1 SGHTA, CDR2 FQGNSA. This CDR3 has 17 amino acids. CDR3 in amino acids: CASSLQEIGGTLRPQHF. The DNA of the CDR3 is TGTGCCAGCAGCTTACAGGAAATAGGGGGGACCCTGAGGCCCCAGCATTTT.

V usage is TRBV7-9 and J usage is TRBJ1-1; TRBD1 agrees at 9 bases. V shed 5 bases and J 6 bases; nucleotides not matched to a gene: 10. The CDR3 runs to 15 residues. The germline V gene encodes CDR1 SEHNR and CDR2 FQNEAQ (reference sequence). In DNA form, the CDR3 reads TGTGCCAGCAGCAAAGGGGACAGGGAGGCCCCTGAAGCTTTCTTT. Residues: CASSKGDREAPEAFF.

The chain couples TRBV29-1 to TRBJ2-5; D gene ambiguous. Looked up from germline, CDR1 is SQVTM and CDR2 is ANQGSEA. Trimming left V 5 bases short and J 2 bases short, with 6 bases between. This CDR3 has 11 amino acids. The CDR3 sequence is CSVRLQETQYF. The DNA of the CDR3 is TGCAGCGTTCGGTTACAAGAGACCCAGTACTTC.

As DNA, the CDR3 is TGTGCCAGTAGCCCCATGGGGGCGGGAGTAATCAACAATGAGCAGTTCTTC. Amino acids: CASSPMGAGVINNEQFF. This sequence joins TRBV19 and TRBJ2-1; D is possibly TRBD2 (7 bases). The CDR3 is 17 amino acids. V gave up 6 bases and J gave up 5 bases, with 23 bases separating them. CDR1 and CDR2 from the germline V gene are LNHDA and SQIVND (reference sequence).

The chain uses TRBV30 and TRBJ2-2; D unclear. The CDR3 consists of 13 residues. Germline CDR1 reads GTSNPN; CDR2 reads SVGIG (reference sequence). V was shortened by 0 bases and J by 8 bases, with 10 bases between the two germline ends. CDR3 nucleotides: TGTGCCTGGAGTGTACACCCCCTTGGGGAGCTGTTTTTT. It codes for CAWSVHPLGELFF.

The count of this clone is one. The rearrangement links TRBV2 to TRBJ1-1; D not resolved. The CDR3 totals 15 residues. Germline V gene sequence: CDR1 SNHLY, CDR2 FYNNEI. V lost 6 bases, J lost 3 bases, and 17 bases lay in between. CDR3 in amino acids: CASRKRLGSDTEAFF. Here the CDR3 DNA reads TGTGCCAGCAGGAAAAGACTCGGGAGTGACACTGAAGCTTTCTTT.